This T cell receptor (beta chain) was found in a study of blood T cell repertoires in COVID-19. Overall study context: The samples span acute and convalescent COVID-19 from the United States, Italy and Spain. T cells, B-cell-depleted T cells, or PBMCs provided the cDNA or gDNA that served as material.

In the original analysis: Estimates of nucleated cell counts were drawn from the amplification of reference gene primers. Profiling relied on immunoSEQ multiplex PCR, and the TCRdb table lists in-frame clones only, not all of them. That table is the source of V, J and clone size, and D and trimming were worked out from the DNA. The sample has tens of thousands of clones, 75% to 85% seen once. Per the germline V gene, CDR1 is SGHNT and CDR2 is YYREEE (reference sequence). The V and J ends lost 5 bases and 2 bases, in that order; junction bases with no gene match: 11. The CDR3 contains 16 residues. The receptor was derived from a human donor in a cohort sampled during active COVID-19. The specimen was peripheral blood. This rearrangement joins TRBV5-4 to TRBJ2-3; 7 bases are shared with TRBD2. The CDR3 sequence: CASSFGLAGNTDTQYF. Here the CDR3 DNA reads TGTGCCAGCAGTTTCGGATTAGCGGGTAACACAGATACGCAGTATTTT.